This passage covers 10 T cell receptor beta chains from one sample sequenced in a study of control samples from healthy donors and cancer patients (dated by TCRdb to 2018 to 2020). To prepare the library, the immunoSEQ multiplex PCR assay was applied. The source is immuneACCESS, and TCRdb retained only in-frame sequences with V and J called. Part of the clones is not carried over; for the studies checked, unresolved V genes explain less than half of this, and the remainder is unexplained. The sample's clone listing holds roughly 190,000 clones. Around 2% of the sample is held by the ten biggest clonotypes. Sequencing was carried out using blood. These receptors all stem from a woman aged 30 to 39 in good health.

The chain uses TRBV7-6 and TRBJ1-6; D unclear. Germline V CDR1 and CDR2: SGHVS, FNYEAQ. The CDR3 contains 16 residues. Trimming removed 2 bases from V and 0 bases from J, with 8 bases in between. Here the CDR3 reads CASSLRAGSYNSPLHF. In DNA, the CDR3 is TGTGCCAGCAGCTTAAGGGCGGGCTCCTATAATTCACCCCTCCACTTT. Full variable domain (rest looked up from reference TRBV7-6 and TRBJ1-6): GAGVSQSPRYKVTKRGQDVALRCDPISGHVSLYWYRQALGQGPEFLTYFNYEAQQDKSGLPNDRFSAERPEGSISTLTIQRTEQRDSAMYRCASSLRAGSYNSPLHFGNGTRLTVT.

This rearrangement joins TRBV5-1 to TRBJ2-5; 11 bases map to TRBD2. Unmatched junction bases numbered 9, after V lost 5 bases and J lost 3 bases. Germline loops: CDR1 SGHRS, CDR2 YFSETQ. There are 16 residues in the CDR3. The CDR3 coding sequence is TGCGCCAGCAGTCCTCCGGGACTAGCGGAAAAAGAGACCCAGTACTTC. Protein: CASSPPGLAEKETQYF.

This sequence joins TRBV19 and TRBJ1-3, with TRBD1 identical over 9 bases. The V segment lost 8 bases and the J segment 5 bases; nucleotides outside the gene matches: 7. Germline values: CDR1 LNHDA, CDR2 SQIVND (reference sequence). This CDR3 contains 14 residues. CDR3 coding DNA: TGTGCCAGTTCCCCCGGGACAGGGAGAAACACCATATATTTT. Its protein is CASSPGTGRNTIYF.

This chain connects TRBV6-1 to TRBJ2-7, with unresolved D. Germline V gene sequence: CDR1 MNHNS, CDR2 SASEGT. V was shortened by 2 bases and J by 0 bases, with 8 bases between the two germline ends. The CDR3 extends over 14 amino acids. The CDR3 region is CASSERRFSYEQYF. CDR3 bases: TGTGCCAGCAGTGAACGGCGTTTCTCCTACGAGCAGTACTTC.

V is TRBV10-3 and J is TRBJ2-7; 12 bases fit TRBD1. The germline V gene encodes CDR1 ENHRY and CDR2 SYGVKD. The V segment lost 7 bases and the J segment 7 bases; nucleotides outside the gene matches: 8. This CDR3 is 14 amino acids long. CDR3 sequence (DNA): TGTGCCATCACTCCGGGACAGGGGGCAGGAGAGCAGTACTTC. Its translation is CAITPGQGAGEQYF.

V gene TRBV4-1 combines with J gene TRBJ1-5, with 11 positions matching TRBD1. V trimming: 4 bases; J trimming: 7 bases; junction bases outside the gene matches: 6. Germline lookup yields CDR1 MGHRA and CDR2 YSYEKL. This CDR3 is 15 amino acids long. For the CDR3, the DNA is TGCGCCAGCAGCCGAGGGACAGGGGGGAAGCAGCCCCAGCATTTT. As protein: CASSRGTGGKQPQHF.

CDR3 region: CASRGQPSQETQYF. In DNA form, the CDR3 reads TGTGCCAGCAGGGGACAGCCTTCCCAAGAGACCCAGTACTTC. The chain joins TRBV6-5 to TRBJ2-5; TRBD1 aligns across 7 bases. The CDR3 runs 14 residues. Germline values: CDR1 MNHEY, CDR2 SVGAGI. Trimming took 6 bases from V and 1 from J; bases not matched to a gene: 5.

The chain combines TRBV4-2 with TRBJ2-2, with 9 bases fitting TRBD2. V dropped 4 bases and J dropped 6; count of bases not matched to a gene: 3. The germline V gene has CDR1 LGHNA and CDR2 YNFKEQ. There are 14 residues in the CDR3. The CDR3 nucleotides read TGTGCCAGCAGCCTGGGGACTAGCCCCGGGGAGCTGTTTTTT. Translated, it gives CASSLGTSPGELFF.

The chain has TRBV7-2 and TRBJ2-7; 8 nucleotides agree with TRBD2. In germline, CDR1 is SGHTA, CDR2 FQGNSA. The junction had 5 bases not matched to a gene; V was cut back by 7 bases and J by 0 bases. CDR3 length equals 14 residues. This chain's CDR3 is CASTERGSSYEQYF. CDR3 DNA: TGTGCCAGCACTGAGCGGGGGAGCTCCTACGAGCAGTACTTC.

The chain combines TRBV18 with TRBJ2-1; 9 bases map to TRBD2. V trimming: 1 base; J trimming: 5 bases; junction bases outside the gene matches: 6. CDR1 is KGHSH, CDR2 LQKENI, per germline. CDR3 size: 16 residues. Written as DNA, the CDR3 is TGTGCCAGCTCACCACAAGATAGCGGGGGACACAATGAGCAGTTCTTC. Amino acid sequence: CASSPQDSGGHNEQFF.